The clone carrying this T cell receptor (beta chain) was picked up one time. The treatment was: oral pan-JAK inhibitor, 5-10 mg twice daily. A FACSAria was used to sort CD4+ and CD8+ T cells. These cells came from PBMCs. It was cDNA, reverse transcribed from extracted RNA, that served as the sequencing template. Libraries were prepared by immunoSEQ multiplex PCR; TCRdb keeps only in-frame clonotypes and omits some of them. Here the sample spans around 180,000 clones, roughly three fifths being singletons. This sample was included in a study of CD8+ T cells in alopecia areata. Study-wide context: For the treated group, dosing was oral tofacitinib at 5 to 10 mg twice daily. Tofacitinib was given for 6 to 18 months, then stopped for 6 months.

The CDR3 spans 15 residues. J gave up 8 bases and V 3 bases, and 13 bases lay outside the gene matches. Germline V gives CDR1 SQVTM, CDR2 ANQGSEA. The V call is TRBV29-1, the J call TRBJ1-2; 9 bases are shared with TRBD1. This clonotype originated in a human donor with alopecia areata. Sequences were derived from CD4+ T cells sorted from blood, sampled around week 50, from a patient treated with tofacitinib. CDR3 in amino acids: CSVDGSWTGVGGYTF. CDR3 DNA: TGCAGCGTTGACGGGTCGTGGACAGGGGTCGGAGGCTACACCTTC.